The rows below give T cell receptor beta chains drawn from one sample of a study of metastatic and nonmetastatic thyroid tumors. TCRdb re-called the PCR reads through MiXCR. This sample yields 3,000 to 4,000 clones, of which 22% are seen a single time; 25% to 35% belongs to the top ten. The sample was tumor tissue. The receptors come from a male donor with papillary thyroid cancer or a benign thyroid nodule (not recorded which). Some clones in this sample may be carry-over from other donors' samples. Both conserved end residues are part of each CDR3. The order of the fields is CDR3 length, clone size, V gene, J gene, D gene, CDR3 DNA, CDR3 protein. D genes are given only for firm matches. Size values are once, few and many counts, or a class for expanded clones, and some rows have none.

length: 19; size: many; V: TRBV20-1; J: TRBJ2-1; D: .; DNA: TGCAGTGCCACCCTCCGGGACAGGGGACAAAGGACTAGCGCCTCGGGGCAGTTCTTC; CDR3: CSATLRDRGQRTSASGQFF
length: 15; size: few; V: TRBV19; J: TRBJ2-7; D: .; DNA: TGTGCCAGTAGCCTCTTTACAGGGGGGGCCTACGAGCAGTACTTC; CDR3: CASSLFTGGAYEQYF
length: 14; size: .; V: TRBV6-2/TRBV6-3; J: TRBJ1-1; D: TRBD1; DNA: TGTGCCAGCAGACAGAATTGGGGGGCAGGGGGAGCTTTCTTT; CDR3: CASRQNWGAGGAFF
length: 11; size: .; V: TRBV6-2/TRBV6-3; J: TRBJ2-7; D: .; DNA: TGTGCCAGCAGTTTCGCGGCCGAGCAGTACTTC; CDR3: CASSFAAEQYF
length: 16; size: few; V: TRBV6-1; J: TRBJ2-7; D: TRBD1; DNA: TGTGCCAGCAATTCAGGGGGCCCAGAGGACCTCTACGAGCAGTACTTC; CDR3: CASNSGGPEDLYEQYF
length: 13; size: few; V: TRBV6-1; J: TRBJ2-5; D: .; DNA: TGTGCCAGCAGTGTTGGCGGTCAAGAGACCCAGTACTTC; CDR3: CASSVGGQETQYF
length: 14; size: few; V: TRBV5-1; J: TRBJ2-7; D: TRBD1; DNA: TGCGCCAGCAGCTTCGGGACAGGGGCATACGAGCAGTACTTC; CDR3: CASSFGTGAYEQYF
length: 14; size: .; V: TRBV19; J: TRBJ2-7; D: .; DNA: TGTGCCAGTAGTTCCCGACACGGTGACCACGAGCAGTACTTC; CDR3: CASSSRHGDHEQYF
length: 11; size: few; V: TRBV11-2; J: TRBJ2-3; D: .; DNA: TGTGCCAGCAGCTTAGGAGATACGCAGTATTTT; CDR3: CASSLGDTQYF
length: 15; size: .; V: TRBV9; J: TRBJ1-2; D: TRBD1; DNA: TGTGCCAGCAGCTTTCGGACAGGGGACGACTATGGCTACACCTTC; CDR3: CASSFRTGDDYGYTF
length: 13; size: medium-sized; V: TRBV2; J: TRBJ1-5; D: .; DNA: TGTGCCAGCAGTGGGACGGTAAATCAGCCCCAGCATTTT; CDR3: CASSGTVNQPQHF
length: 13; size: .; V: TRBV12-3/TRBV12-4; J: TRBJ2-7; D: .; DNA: TGTGCCAGCACCCCGGGACTTTTCTACGAGCAGTACTTC; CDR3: CASTPGLFYEQYF
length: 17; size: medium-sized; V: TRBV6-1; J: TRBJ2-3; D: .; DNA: TGTGCCAGCAGTGACTGGACTTTCCTCCTCCGCACAGATACGCAGTATTTT; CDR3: CASSDWTFLLRTDTQYF
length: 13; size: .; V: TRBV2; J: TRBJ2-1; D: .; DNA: TGTGCCAGCAGTGACTTAGCGGACAATGAGCAGTTCTTC; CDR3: CASSDLADNEQFF
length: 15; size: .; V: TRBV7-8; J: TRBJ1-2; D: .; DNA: TGTGCCAGCAGCTTACAGGTGACGGCGGGCTATGGCTACACCTTC; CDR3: CASSLQVTAGYGYTF
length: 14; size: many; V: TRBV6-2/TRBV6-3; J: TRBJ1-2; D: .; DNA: TGTGCCAGCGGGCAGACAGGTTACAACTATGGCTACACCTTC; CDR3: CASGQTGYNYGYTF
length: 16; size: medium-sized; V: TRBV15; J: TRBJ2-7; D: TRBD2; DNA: TGTGCCACCAGCAGAGATCCGCTAGCGGGAGGGTACGAGCAGTACTTC; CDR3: CATSRDPLAGGYEQYF
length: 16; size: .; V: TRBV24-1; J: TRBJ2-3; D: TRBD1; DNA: TGTGCCACCAGTGATGTCTCGGGACAGGGTACAGATACGCAGTATTTT; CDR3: CATSDVSGQGTDTQYF
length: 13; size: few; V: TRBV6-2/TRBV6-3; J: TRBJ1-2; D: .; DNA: TGTGCCAGCAGCCAGACTCCCCGCTATGGCTACACCTTC; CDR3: CASSQTPRYGYTF
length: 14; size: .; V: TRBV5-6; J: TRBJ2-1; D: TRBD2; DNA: TGTGCCAGTAGCTTGTGGGGAGGGTTCAATGAGCAGTTCTTT; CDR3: CASSLWGGFNEQFF
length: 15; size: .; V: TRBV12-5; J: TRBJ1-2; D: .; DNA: TGTGCTAGTGGTTTGGATACAGGTTCTAACTATGGCTACACCTTC; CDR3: CASGLDTGSNYGYTF
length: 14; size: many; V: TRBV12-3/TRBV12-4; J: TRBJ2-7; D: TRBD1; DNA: TGTGCCAGCAGCACCGGGACAGGGTTCTACGAGCAGTACTTC; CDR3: CASSTGTGFYEQYF
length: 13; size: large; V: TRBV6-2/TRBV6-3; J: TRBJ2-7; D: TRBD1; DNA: TGTGCCACCAGGACAGGGGGCCTCTACGAGCAGTACTTC; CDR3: CATRTGGLYEQYF
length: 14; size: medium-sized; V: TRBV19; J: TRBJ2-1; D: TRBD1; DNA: TGTGCCAGTATACCCCGGGACAGGAGTAATGAGCAGTTCTTC; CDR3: CASIPRDRSNEQFF
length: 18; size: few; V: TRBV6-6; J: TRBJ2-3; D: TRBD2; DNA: TGTGCCAGCAGTTACCCCCTAGCGGGAGGTGAGGGGCCAGATACGCAGTATTTT; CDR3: CASSYPLAGGEGPDTQYF
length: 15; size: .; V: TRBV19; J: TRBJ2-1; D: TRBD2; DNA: TGTGCCAGTAGTAGCGGGGGGAGCTCCTACAATGAGCAGTTCTTC; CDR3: CASSSGGSSYNEQFF
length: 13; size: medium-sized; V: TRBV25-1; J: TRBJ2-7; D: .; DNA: TGTGCCAGCAGTGTGTCCCCCACCTACGAGCAGTACTTC; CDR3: CASSVSPTYEQYF
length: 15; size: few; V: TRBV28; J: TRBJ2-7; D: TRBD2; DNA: TGTGCCAGCAATCTGGGCCCGGGGAGGGCCTACGAGCAGTACTTC; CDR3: CASNLGPGRAYEQYF
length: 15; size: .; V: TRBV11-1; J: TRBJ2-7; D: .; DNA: TGTGCCAGCAGCTTAGGAGGGACCCCTACCTACGAGCAGTACTTC; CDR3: CASSLGGTPTYEQYF
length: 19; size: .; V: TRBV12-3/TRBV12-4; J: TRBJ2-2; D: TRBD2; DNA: TGTGCCAGCAGTTTAGCGAGGGTGGGACTAGCGGGAGGCACCGGGGAGCTGTTTTTT; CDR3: CASSLARVGLAGGTGELFF
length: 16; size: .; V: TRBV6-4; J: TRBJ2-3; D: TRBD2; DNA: TGTGCCAGCAGTGACCTAGCGGGAGGGAGCACAGATACGCAGTATTTT; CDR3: CASSDLAGGSTDTQYF
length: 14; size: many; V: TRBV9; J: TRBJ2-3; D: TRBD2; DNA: TGTGCCAGCAACCCGAGCGGGGAGACAGATACGCAGTATTTT; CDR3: CASNPSGETDTQYF
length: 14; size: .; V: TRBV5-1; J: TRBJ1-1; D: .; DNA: TGCGCCAGCAGCTTGGGGGCAATAAACACTGAAGCTTTCTTT; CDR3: CASSLGAINTEAFF
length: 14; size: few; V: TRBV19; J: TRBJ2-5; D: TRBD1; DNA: TGTGCCAGTCGACAGGGGGCCTGGGTGGAGACCCAGTACTTC; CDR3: CASRQGAWVETQYF
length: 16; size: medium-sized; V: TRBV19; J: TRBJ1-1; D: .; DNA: TGTGCCAGTAGTATAGGACAGGCCCGCCCAGGCACTGAAGCTTTCTTT; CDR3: CASSIGQARPGTEAFF
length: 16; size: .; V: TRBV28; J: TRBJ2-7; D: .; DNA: TGTGCCACCCGCTTGATGGACGCAGGTGGCTCCTACGATGAGCAGTTC; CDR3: CATRLMDAGGSYDEQF
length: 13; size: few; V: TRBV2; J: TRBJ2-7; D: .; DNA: TGTGCCAGCAGTCCGGGACTTACCTACGAGCAGTACTTC; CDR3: CASSPGLTYEQYF
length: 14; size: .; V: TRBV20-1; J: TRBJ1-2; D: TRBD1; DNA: TGCAGTGCTCGACCGGGACAGGAAGCCTATGGCTACACCTTC; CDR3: CSARPGQEAYGYTF
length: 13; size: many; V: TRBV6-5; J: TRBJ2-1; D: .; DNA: TGTGCCAGCAGTTACCTTGGAATAAATGAGCAGTTCTTC; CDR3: CASSYLGINEQFF
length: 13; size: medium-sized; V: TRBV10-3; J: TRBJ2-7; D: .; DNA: TGTGCCACCCGGAAGGACTGGGACCTCGAGCAGTACTTC; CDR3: CATRKDWDLEQYF
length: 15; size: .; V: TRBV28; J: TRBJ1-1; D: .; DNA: TGTGCCAGCAGTTACCTTGATAACCTGAACACTGAAGCTTTCTTT; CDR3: CASSYLDNLNTEAFF
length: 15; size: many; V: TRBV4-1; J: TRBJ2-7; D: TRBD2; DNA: TGCGCCAGCAGCCAACTAGTAGCGGGAGATGGCGAGCAGTACTTC; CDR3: CASSQLVAGDGEQYF
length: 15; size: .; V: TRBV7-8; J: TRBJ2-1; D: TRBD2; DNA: TGTGCCAGCAGCCAGAGCGGGAGCTGGTACAATGAGCAGTTCTTC; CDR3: CASSQSGSWYNEQFF
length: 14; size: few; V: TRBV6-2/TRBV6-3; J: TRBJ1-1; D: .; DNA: TGTGCCAGCAGTTATGGCGGGGCGAGGACTGAAGCTTTCTTT; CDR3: CASSYGGARTEAFF
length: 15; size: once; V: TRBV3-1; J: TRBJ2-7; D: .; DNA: TGTGCCAGCAGCCGAGATTTTGGGCGAGCCTACGAGCAGTACTTC; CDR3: CASSRDFGRAYEQYF
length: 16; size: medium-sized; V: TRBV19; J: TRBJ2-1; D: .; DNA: TGTGCCAGTAGTATCCCCCTAGCAGCAAGATACAATGAGCAGTTCTTC; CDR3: CASSIPLAARYNEQFF
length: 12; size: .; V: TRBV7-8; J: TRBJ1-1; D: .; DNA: TGTGCCAGCAGCGCCGTCGGGACTGAAGCTTTCTTT; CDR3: CASSAVGTEAFF
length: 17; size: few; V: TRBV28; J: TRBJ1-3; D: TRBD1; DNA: TGTGCCAGCAGTCCAGGGACAGGGCCCAGCTCTGGAAACACCATATATTTT; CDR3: CASSPGTGPSSGNTIYF
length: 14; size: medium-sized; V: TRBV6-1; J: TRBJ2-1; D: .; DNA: TGTGCCAGCAGATCCTGGGACCGTAAAAATGAGCAGTTCTTC; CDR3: CASRSWDRKNEQFF
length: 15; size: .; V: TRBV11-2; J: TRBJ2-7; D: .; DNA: TGTGCCAGCAGCCCCTTGTGGGGGAGGAACGGGGAGCAGTACTTC; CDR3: CASSPLWGRNGEQYF
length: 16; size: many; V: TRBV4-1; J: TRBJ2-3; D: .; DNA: TGCGCCAGCAGCCAAGGTACCGGTAAAGGCACAGATACGCAGTATTTT; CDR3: CASSQGTGKGTDTQYF
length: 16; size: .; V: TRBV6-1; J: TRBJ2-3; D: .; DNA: TGTGCCAGCGGTGAAAGCCGGGGTCGCCGCACAGATACGCAGTATTTT; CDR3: CASGESRGRRTDTQYF
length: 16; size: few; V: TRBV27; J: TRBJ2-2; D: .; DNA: TGTGCCAGCAGTCTCCAGGGATCCTTAATCACCGGGGAGCTGTTTTTT; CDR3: CASSLQGSLITGELFF
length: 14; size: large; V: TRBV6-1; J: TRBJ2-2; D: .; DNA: TGTGCCAGCAGGACCGGGAGAGGTACCGGGGAGCTGTTTTTT; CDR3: CASRTGRGTGELFF